This T cell receptor (beta chain) appears in the sequencing data of a study of T cell responses to AZD1222 COVID-19 vaccine. Libraries were prepared by immunoSEQ multiplex PCR; TCRdb keeps only in-frame clonotypes and omits some of them. The data contain around 190,000 clones, roughly nine tenths of them singletons. Comment on this clone: What it binds is not known.

Doses given second, at about 4 or about 12 weeks, were pooled. The CDR3 length is 19 residues. Looked up from germline, CDR1 is SGDLS and CDR2 is YYNGEE. V was pared by 4 bases and J by 0 bases, with 22 bases between. Study-level results: Unmutated variant regions reportedly attract nearly half of all spike-specific TCRs. Spike was spanned by vaccine-associated CD4 TCRs, with dominance at 160-218 and 743-854. Spike-specific TCR depth and breadth grew after two AZD1222 doses.

The chain recombines TRBV9 with TRBJ1-4; D not resolved. This receptor was taken from an adult who received the AZD1222 COVID-19 vaccine. The sequences come from peripheral blood, collected 28 days after the second AZD1222 dose. The DNA for the CDR3 is TGTGCCAGCAGCCCCCGTTCCATTGTTTCTTATGCAACTAATGAAAAACTGTTTTTT. The encoded protein is CASSPRSIVSYATNEKLFF.